There are many counts of the clone carrying this T cell receptor (beta chain). The antigen is not known. TCRdb called the 5' RACE reads again in MiXCR, with one record for every CDR3 protein. This table has approximately 140,000 distinct CDR3 sequences, approximately 9.7% appearing once. These data come from a study of CD8 T cells in ankylosing spondylitis. General study results and limits: Matched synovial fluid from ankylosing spondylitis patients was reported to be enriched for disease-linked clones.

The sample was blood, either unsorted or a sorted T cell fraction (not recorded which). The source of this sequence is a male donor with ankylosing spondylitis or in good health (not recorded which).

CDR3 residues: CASSLVPQGLANNEQYF. The CDR3 DNA sequence: TGTGCCAGCAGCTTGGTCCCACAGGGACTAGCGAATAACGAGCAGTACTTC. The genes are TRBV5-5 and TRBJ2-7; 10 nucleotides line up with TRBD2. The CDR3 is 17 residues long. The junction had 11 bases not matched to a gene; V was cut back by 0 bases and J by 5 bases. Germline V CDR1 and CDR2: SGHKS, YYEKEE (reference sequence).